The rows below give T cell receptor beta chains drawn from one sample of a study of blood T cells in healthy people across ages. TCRdb passed the 5' RACE reads through MiXCR, listing each CDR3 protein once. The sample lists about 1.7 million distinct CDR3 sequences; about 30% were seen once. The sequenced sample was blood. These receptors all stem from a woman aged 30 to 39 in good health. Both conserved end residues are part of each CDR3. D genes are given only for firm matches. Not all rows give a size; the values are once, few, many and, for expanded clones, a class.

J gene: TRBJ2-3; V gene: TRBV5-1; clone size: few; D gene: TRBD1; CDR3 protein: CASSFTGTGEDTQYF; CDR3 DNA: TGCGCCAGCAGCTTCACCGGGACAGGGGAAGATACGCAGTATTTT
J gene: TRBJ2-1; V gene: TRBV11-2; clone size: few; D gene: .; CDR3 protein: CASTLLRGSSSYNEQFF; CDR3 DNA: TGTGCCAGCACCCTCCTTCGAGGGAGTAGCTCCTACAATGAGCAGTTCTTC
J gene: TRBJ2-3; V gene: TRBV27; clone size: .; D gene: TRBD2; CDR3 protein: CASSLGFGRGTDTQYF; CDR3 DNA: TGTGCCAGCAGTTTAGGGTTCGGGAGGGGCACAGATACGCAGTATTTT
J gene: TRBJ2-1; V gene: TRBV4-2; clone size: many; D gene: .; CDR3 protein: CASSQGQAGYEQFF; CDR3 DNA: TGTGCCAGCAGCCAAGGGCAGGCCGGCTATGAGCAGTTCTTC
J gene: TRBJ2-3; V gene: TRBV10-1; clone size: .; D gene: .; CDR3 protein: CANSESGADTQYF; CDR3 DNA: TGCGCCAACAGTGAGTCGGGGGCAGATACGCAGTATTTT
J gene: TRBJ2-1; V gene: TRBV9; clone size: many; D gene: TRBD1; CDR3 protein: CASSVGTGLQQFF; CDR3 DNA: TGTGCCAGCAGCGTAGGGACAGGGTTACAGCAGTTCTTC
J gene: TRBJ2-5; V gene: TRBV5-4; clone size: few; D gene: TRBD2; CDR3 protein: CASRLAGGPVTQYF; CDR3 DNA: TGTGCCAGCAGGTTAGCGGGGGGGCCGGTGACCCAGTACTTC
J gene: TRBJ2-5; V gene: TRBV14; clone size: .; D gene: TRBD2; CDR3 protein: CASSPQTGGSNNEQYF; CDR3 DNA: TGTGCCAGCAGCCCCCAGACTGGCGGGAGCAACAATGAGCAGTACTTC
J gene: TRBJ2-1; V gene: TRBV20-1; clone size: .; D gene: TRBD2; CDR3 protein: CSASGTSGVNEQFF; CDR3 DNA: TGCAGTGCTAGTGGGACTAGCGGGGTGAATGAGCAGTTCTTC
J gene: TRBJ2-1; V gene: TRBV20-1; clone size: .; D gene: TRBD2; CDR3 protein: CSAATSGRARSSYNEQFF; CDR3 DNA: TGCAGTGCTGCGACTAGCGGGAGGGCTAGAAGCTCCTACAATGAGCAGTTCTTC
J gene: TRBJ2-7; V gene: TRBV12-3/TRBV12-4; clone size: many; D gene: .; CDR3 protein: CASSVGLLITYEQYF; CDR3 DNA: TGTGCCAGCAGTGTAGGACTCCTCATAACCTACGAGCAGTACTTC
J gene: TRBJ2-3; V gene: TRBV7-9; clone size: .; D gene: TRBD2; CDR3 protein: CASSQSPATGGTQYF; CDR3 DNA: TGTGCCAGCAGCCAAAGCCCAGCGACGGGGGGGACGCAGTATTTT
J gene: TRBJ1-2; V gene: TRBV5-5; clone size: few; D gene: .; CDR3 protein: CASSLAPGPTETSYTF; CDR3 DNA: TGTGCCAGCAGCTTGGCCCCAGGACCCACCGAAACATCCTACACCTTC
J gene: TRBJ2-1; V gene: TRBV3-1; clone size: few; D gene: .; CDR3 protein: CASSLRRSYNEQFF; CDR3 DNA: TGTGCCAGCAGCCTCCGGCGCTCCTACAATGAGCAGTTCTTC
J gene: TRBJ1-1; V gene: TRBV27; clone size: .; D gene: .; CDR3 protein: CASGQQGRTEAFF; CDR3 DNA: TGTGCCAGTGGCCAACAGGGACGGACTGAAGCTTTCTTT
J gene: TRBJ2-6; V gene: TRBV11-2; clone size: few; D gene: .; CDR3 protein: CASSFNPAGTNVLTF; CDR3 DNA: TGTGCCAGCAGCTTTAACCCAGCAGGGACCAACGTCCTGACTTTC
J gene: TRBJ1-4; V gene: TRBV7-2; clone size: few; D gene: .; CDR3 protein: CASSSSGRPGEKRFF; CDR3 DNA: TGTGCCAGCAGCTCTTCCGGCAGGCCGGGAGAAAAACGGTTTTTT
J gene: TRBJ2-7; V gene: TRBV6-2/TRBV6-3; clone size: .; D gene: .; CDR3 protein: CASGYSVGHTYEQYF; CDR3 DNA: TGTGCCAGCGGTTACTCGGTCGGACATACCTACGAGCAGTACTTC
J gene: TRBJ1-1; V gene: TRBV28; clone size: .; D gene: .; CDR3 protein: CASSLRQGPIRAEAFF; CDR3 DNA: TGTGCCAGCAGTTTACGGCAGGGTCCCATTAGAGCTGAAGCTTTCTTT
J gene: TRBJ1-1; V gene: TRBV7-9; clone size: few; D gene: .; CDR3 protein: CASSSHSGLEAFF; CDR3 DNA: TGTGCCAGCAGCTCACACTCTGGGCTTGAAGCTTTCTTT
J gene: TRBJ2-3; V gene: TRBV7-2; clone size: .; D gene: .; CDR3 protein: CASSLMLTDTQYF; CDR3 DNA: TGTGCCAGCAGCTTAATGCTCACAGATACGCAGTATTTT
J gene: TRBJ1-1; V gene: TRBV21-1; clone size: .; D gene: .; CDR3 protein: CASSPFGAGEFGTEAFF; CDR3 DNA: TGTGCCAGCAGCCCGTTCGGGGCAGGGGAGTTTGGCACTGAAGCTTTCTTT
J gene: TRBJ2-7; V gene: TRBV11-2; clone size: few; D gene: TRBD2; CDR3 protein: CASSLPRGGEQYF; CDR3 DNA: TGTGCCAGCAGCCTTCCACGGGGAGGGGAGCAGTACTTC
J gene: TRBJ1-1; V gene: TRBV5-4; clone size: few; D gene: TRBD1; CDR3 protein: CATRHRGRDTEAFF; CDR3 DNA: TGTGCCACCAGACACAGGGGGCGCGACACTGAAGCTTTCTTT
J gene: TRBJ1-1; V gene: TRBV3-1; clone size: .; D gene: .; CDR3 protein: CASSLKRDSEAFF; CDR3 DNA: TGTGCCAGCAGCCTGAAGAGGGATTCTGAAGCTTTCTTT
J gene: TRBJ2-7; V gene: TRBV6-6; clone size: many; D gene: .; CDR3 protein: CASSASKGIAEQYF; CDR3 DNA: TGTGCCAGCAGCGCCTCTAAAGGGATCGCAGAGCAGTACTTC
J gene: TRBJ2-1; V gene: TRBV9; clone size: once; D gene: TRBD2; CDR3 protein: CASSVGPSGGAKSSYNEQFF; CDR3 DNA: TGTGCCAGCAGCGTAGGCCCTAGCGGGGGAGCCAAGAGCTCCTACAATGAGCAGTTCTTC
J gene: TRBJ1-2; V gene: TRBV15; clone size: .; D gene: .; CDR3 protein: CATSGGTGDYYGYTF; CDR3 DNA: TGTGCCACCAGCGGGGGAACTGGGGATTACTATGGCTACACCTTC
J gene: TRBJ2-5; V gene: TRBV27; clone size: few; D gene: .; CDR3 protein: CASAPGAVQTQYF; CDR3 DNA: TGTGCCAGCGCCCCGGGGGCGGTGCAGACCCAGTACTTC
J gene: TRBJ1-2; V gene: TRBV5-1; clone size: few; D gene: TRBD1; CDR3 protein: CASSWGQGAQYGYTF; CDR3 DNA: TGCGCCAGCAGCTGGGGACAGGGGGCGCAATATGGCTACACCTTC
J gene: TRBJ2-5; V gene: TRBV24-1; clone size: .; D gene: .; CDR3 protein: CATARRGTQYF; CDR3 DNA: TGTGCCACCGCGAGAAGGGGGACCCAGTACTTC
J gene: TRBJ2-5; V gene: TRBV6-1; clone size: .; D gene: TRBD2; CDR3 protein: CASRPFPGLAGGRATQYF; CDR3 DNA: TGTGCCAGCAGGCCCTTCCCGGGACTAGCGGGGGGTCGAGCGACCCAGTACTTC
J gene: TRBJ2-5; V gene: TRBV30; clone size: .; D gene: .; CDR3 protein: CAWRVAMMETQYF; CDR3 DNA: TGTGCCTGGAGGGTAGCCATGATGGAGACCCAGTACTTC
J gene: TRBJ1-1; V gene: TRBV24-1; clone size: .; D gene: TRBD1; CDR3 protein: CATSETGTGSEAFF; CDR3 DNA: TGTGCCACCAGTGAAACCGGGACAGGGTCTGAAGCTTTCTTT
J gene: TRBJ2-1; V gene: TRBV29-1; clone size: many; D gene: .; CDR3 protein: CSVEWGNEQFF; CDR3 DNA: TGCAGCGTTGAATGGGGCAATGAGCAGTTCTTC
J gene: TRBJ2-1; V gene: TRBV5-1; clone size: .; D gene: TRBD2; CDR3 protein: CASSLAASGGAREQFF; CDR3 DNA: TGCGCCAGCAGCTTGGCCGCTAGCGGGGGGGCTAGGGAGCAGTTCTTC
J gene: TRBJ1-1; V gene: TRBV29-1; clone size: .; D gene: TRBD1; CDR3 protein: CSVGDRGRALSTEAFF; CDR3 DNA: TGCAGCGTTGGGGACAGGGGGCGGGCTCTGTCCACTGAAGCTTTCTTT
J gene: TRBJ2-5; V gene: TRBV29-1; clone size: .; D gene: .; CDR3 protein: CSVGMRQQETQYF; CDR3 DNA: TGCAGCGTTGGAATGCGACAACAAGAGACCCAGTACTTC
J gene: TRBJ2-7; V gene: TRBV9; clone size: .; D gene: .; CDR3 protein: CASSVAGGQDEQYF; CDR3 DNA: TGTGCCAGCAGCGTAGCAGGGGGGCAGGACGAGCAGTACTTC
J gene: TRBJ1-5; V gene: TRBV6-1; clone size: .; D gene: TRBD1; CDR3 protein: CASSGGQGRYSNQPQHF; CDR3 DNA: TGTGCCAGCAGTGGGGGACAGGGACGCTACAGCAATCAGCCCCAGCATTTT
J gene: TRBJ2-5; V gene: TRBV7-2; clone size: .; D gene: TRBD1; CDR3 protein: CASSLRGGTGFRETQYF; CDR3 DNA: TGTGCCAGCAGCTTACGAGGAGGGACAGGGTTCCGAGAGACCCAGTACTTC
J gene: TRBJ1-1; V gene: TRBV5-4; clone size: few; D gene: .; CDR3 protein: CASSLARGRANTEAFF; CDR3 DNA: TGTGCCAGCAGCTTGGCCCGGGGTAGGGCGAACACTGAAGCTTTCTTT
J gene: TRBJ2-3; V gene: TRBV5-1; clone size: many; D gene: .; CDR3 protein: CASSFRDGFTDTQYF; CDR3 DNA: TGCGCCAGCAGCTTCCGGGACGGTTTCACAGATACGCAGTATTTT
J gene: TRBJ2-5; V gene: TRBV5-6; clone size: .; D gene: TRBD1; CDR3 protein: CASSADRYYRSEQYF; CDR3 DNA: TGTGCCAGCAGCGCGGACAGGTACTACCGTTCTGAGCAGTACTTC
J gene: TRBJ2-1; V gene: TRBV11-2; clone size: many; D gene: .; CDR3 protein: CASSEGVVQFF; CDR3 DNA: TGTGCCAGCAGCGAGGGGGTAGTTCAGTTCTTC
J gene: TRBJ2-6; V gene: TRBV4-3; clone size: .; D gene: .; CDR3 protein: CASSQDIGAGANVLTF; CDR3 DNA: TGCGCCAGCAGCCAAGATATCGGAGCTGGGGCCAACGTCCTGACTTTC
J gene: TRBJ1-2; V gene: TRBV5-1; clone size: few; D gene: TRBD1; CDR3 protein: CASSPTGENGYTF; CDR3 DNA: TGCGCCAGCAGTCCGACAGGGGAGAATGGCTACACCTTC
J gene: TRBJ2-1; V gene: TRBV19; clone size: .; D gene: .; CDR3 protein: CASSIDRDSYNEQFF; CDR3 DNA: TGTGCCAGTAGTATAGACCGGGACTCCTACAATGAGCAGTTCTTC
J gene: TRBJ1-2; V gene: TRBV4-2; clone size: few; D gene: TRBD1; CDR3 protein: CASSHEAGDRGSGGYTF; CDR3 DNA: TGTGCCAGCAGCCATGAGGCGGGAGACAGGGGGTCAGGAGGCTACACCTTC
J gene: TRBJ2-5; V gene: TRBV28; clone size: few; D gene: TRBD2; CDR3 protein: CASSRGLAGPPQWTQYF; CDR3 DNA: TGTGCCAGCAGCCGGGGACTAGCGGGGCCCCCTCAGTGGACCCAGTACTTC
J gene: TRBJ2-3; V gene: TRBV11-2; clone size: .; D gene: TRBD2; CDR3 protein: CASSLTSGGPIPYTQYF; CDR3 DNA: TGTGCCAGCAGCTTGACTAGCGGGGGCCCTATTCCTTATACGCAGTATTTT
J gene: TRBJ2-1; V gene: TRBV4-1; clone size: .; D gene: TRBD2; CDR3 protein: CASSQPKGGLAGGYNEQFF; CDR3 DNA: TGCGCCAGCAGCCAACCGAAGGGGGGGCTAGCGGGAGGCTACAATGAGCAGTTCTTC
J gene: TRBJ1-1; V gene: TRBV4-1; clone size: .; D gene: TRBD1; CDR3 protein: CASSPSGTGGPNTEAFF; CDR3 DNA: TGCGCCAGCAGCCCGTCCGGGACAGGGGGCCCGAACACTGAAGCTTTCTTT